This TCR beta chain comes out of a study of blood T cell repertoires in COVID-19. This CDR3 comprises 16 residues. CDR1 and CDR2 (germline): ENHRY, SYGVKD. V dropped 6 bases and J dropped 1 base, with 18 bases sitting between them. In the authors' methods: Amplified reference gene primers provided the basis for estimating nucleated cell counts. Sequencing was performed with immunoSEQ multiplex PCR; in TCRdb, only in-frame clones are kept and a portion is missing. V, J and clone size derive from that table, while D and trimming were established from the DNA sequence. Among under 85,000 clones listed, about 85% were seen once.

The sequenced material came from peripheral blood. This receptor was taken from an elderly man with acute or convalescent COVID-19. V is TRBV10-3 and J is TRBJ2-5, with D possibly being TRBD1 (5 bases). CDR3 nucleotide sequence: TGTGCCATCAGCGCGGACAAAGGGGTGAGCCAAGAGACCCAGTACTTC. Translated: CAISADKGVSQETQYF.